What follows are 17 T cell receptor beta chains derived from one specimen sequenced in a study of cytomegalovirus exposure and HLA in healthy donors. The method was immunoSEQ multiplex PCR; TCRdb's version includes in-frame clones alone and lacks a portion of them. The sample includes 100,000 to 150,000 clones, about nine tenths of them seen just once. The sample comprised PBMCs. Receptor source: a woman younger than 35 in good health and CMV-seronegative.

The CDR3 nucleotides are TGTGCCAGCAGCTTGTATGGGACAGGCACTGAAGCTTTCTTT. This sequence encodes CASSLYGTGTEAFF. The gene calls are TRBV7-9 and TRBJ1-1; 8 bases map to TRBD1. This CDR3 contains 14 residues. V was clipped by 3 bases and J by 4 bases; unmatched bases: 4. In germline, CDR1 is SEHNR, CDR2 FQNEAQ (reference sequence). Filled out from reference TRBV7-9 and TRBJ1-1, the complete variable domain reads DTGVSQNPRHKITKRGQNVTFRCDPISEHNRLYWYRQTLGQGPEFLTYFQNEAQLEKSRLLSDRFSAERPKGSFSTLEIQRTEQGDSAMYLCASSLYGTGTEAFFGQGTRLTVV.

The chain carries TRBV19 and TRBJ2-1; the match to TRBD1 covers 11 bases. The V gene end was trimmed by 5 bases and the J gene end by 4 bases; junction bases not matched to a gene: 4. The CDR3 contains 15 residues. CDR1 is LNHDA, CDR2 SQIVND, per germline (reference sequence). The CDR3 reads CASSSGQGAYNEQFF. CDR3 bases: TGTGCCAGTAGTTCAGGACAGGGGGCATACAATGAGCAGTTCTTC.

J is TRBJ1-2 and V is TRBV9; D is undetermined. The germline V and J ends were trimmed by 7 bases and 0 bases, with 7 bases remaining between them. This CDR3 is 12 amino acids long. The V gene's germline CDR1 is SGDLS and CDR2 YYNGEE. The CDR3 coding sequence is TGTGCCAGCGGCCTCGCTAACTATGGCTACACCTTC. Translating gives CASGLANYGYTF.

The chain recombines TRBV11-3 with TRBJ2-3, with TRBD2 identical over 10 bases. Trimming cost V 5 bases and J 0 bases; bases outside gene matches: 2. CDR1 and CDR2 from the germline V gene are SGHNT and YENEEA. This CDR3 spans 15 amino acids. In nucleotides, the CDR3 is TGTGCCAGCAGCCCTAGCGGGAGCAGCACAGATACGCAGTATTTT. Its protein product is CASSPSGSSTDTQYF.

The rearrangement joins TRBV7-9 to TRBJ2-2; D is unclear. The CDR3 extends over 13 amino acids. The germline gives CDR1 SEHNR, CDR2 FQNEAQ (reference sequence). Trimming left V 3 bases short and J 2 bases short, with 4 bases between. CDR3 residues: CASSLTNTGELFF. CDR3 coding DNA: TGTGCCAGCAGCTTGACTAACACCGGGGAGCTGTTTTTT.

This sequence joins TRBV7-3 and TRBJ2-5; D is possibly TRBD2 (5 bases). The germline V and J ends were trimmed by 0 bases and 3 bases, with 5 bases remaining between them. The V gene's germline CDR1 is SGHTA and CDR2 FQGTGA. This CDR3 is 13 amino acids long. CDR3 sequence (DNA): TGTGCCAGCAGCTTAACGCGGGAAGAGACCCAGTACTTC. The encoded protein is CASSLTREETQYF.

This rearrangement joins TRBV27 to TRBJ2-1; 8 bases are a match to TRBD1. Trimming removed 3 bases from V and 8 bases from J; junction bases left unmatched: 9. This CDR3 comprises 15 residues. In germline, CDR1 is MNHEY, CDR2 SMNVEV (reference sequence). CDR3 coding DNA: TGTGCCAGCAGTTTGGGGACAGGAATGAAGGATGAGCAGTTCTTC. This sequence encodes CASSLGTGMKDEQFF.

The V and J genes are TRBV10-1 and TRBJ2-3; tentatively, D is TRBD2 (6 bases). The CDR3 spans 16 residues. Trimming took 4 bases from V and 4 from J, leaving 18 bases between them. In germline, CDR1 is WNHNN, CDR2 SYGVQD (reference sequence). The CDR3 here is CASSAQLGSSPDTQYF. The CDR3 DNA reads TGCGCCAGCAGTGCCCAGCTCGGGAGTTCCCCAGATACGCAGTATTTT.

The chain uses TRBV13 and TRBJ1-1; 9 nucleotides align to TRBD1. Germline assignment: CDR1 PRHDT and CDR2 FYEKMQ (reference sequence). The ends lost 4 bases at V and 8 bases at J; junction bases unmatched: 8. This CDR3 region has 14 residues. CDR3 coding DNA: TGTGCCAGCAGCTCCCGGGACAGGGCGTACGAAGCTTTCTTT. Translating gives CASSSRDRAYEAFF. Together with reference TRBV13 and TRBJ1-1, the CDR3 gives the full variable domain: AAGVIQSPRHLIKEKRETATLKCYPIPRHDTVYWYQQGPGQDPQFLISFYEKMQSDKGSIPDRFSAQQFSDYHSELNMSSLELGDSALYFCASSSRDRAYEAFFGQGTRLTVV.

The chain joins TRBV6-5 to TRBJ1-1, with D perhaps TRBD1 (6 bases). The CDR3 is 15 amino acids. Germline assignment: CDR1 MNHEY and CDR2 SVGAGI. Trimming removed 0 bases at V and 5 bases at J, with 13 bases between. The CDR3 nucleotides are TGTGCCAGCAGTTACTCCCCACAGGGAGGGACTGAAGCTTTCTTT. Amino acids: CASSYSPQGGTEAFF.

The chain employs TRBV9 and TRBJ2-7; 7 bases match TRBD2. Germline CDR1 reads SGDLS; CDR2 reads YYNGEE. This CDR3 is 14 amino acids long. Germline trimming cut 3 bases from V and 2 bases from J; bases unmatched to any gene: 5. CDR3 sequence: CASSAGGPTYEQYF. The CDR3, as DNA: TGTGCCAGCAGCGCGGGGGGACCAACCTACGAGCAGTACTTC.

Here the CDR3 reads CASSSPRTGGPHYGYTF. The CDR3 nucleotides read TGTGCCAGCAGTTCACCCCGAACAGGGGGCCCCCACTATGGCTACACCTTC. The chain carries TRBV28 and TRBJ1-2; 9 nucleotides match TRBD1. Germline lookup yields CDR1 MDHEN and CDR2 SYDVKM. The CDR3 consists of 17 residues. V dropped 4 bases and J dropped 3; count of bases not matched to a gene: 12.

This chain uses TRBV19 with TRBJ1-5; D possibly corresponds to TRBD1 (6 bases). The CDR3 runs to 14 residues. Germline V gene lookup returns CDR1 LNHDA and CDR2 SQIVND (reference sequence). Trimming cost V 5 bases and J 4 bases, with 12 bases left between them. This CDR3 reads CASSPSQGNQPQHF. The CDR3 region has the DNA TGTGCCAGTAGTCCTTCTCAGGGGAATCAGCCCCAGCATTTT.

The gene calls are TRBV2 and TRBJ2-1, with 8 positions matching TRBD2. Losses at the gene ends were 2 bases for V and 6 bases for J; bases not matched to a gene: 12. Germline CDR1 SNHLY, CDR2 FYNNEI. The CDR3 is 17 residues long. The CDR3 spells CASSERREASGLNEQFF. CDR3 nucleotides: TGTGCCAGCAGTGAACGCAGGGAGGCTAGCGGGCTCAATGAGCAGTTCTTC.

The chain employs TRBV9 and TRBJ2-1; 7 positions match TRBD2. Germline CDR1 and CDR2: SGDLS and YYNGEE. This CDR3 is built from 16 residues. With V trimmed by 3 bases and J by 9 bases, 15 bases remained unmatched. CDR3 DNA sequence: TGTGCCAGCAGCGGTACCGGGACTACCGATCCCGGTGAGCAGTTCTTC. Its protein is CASSGTGTTDPGEQFF.

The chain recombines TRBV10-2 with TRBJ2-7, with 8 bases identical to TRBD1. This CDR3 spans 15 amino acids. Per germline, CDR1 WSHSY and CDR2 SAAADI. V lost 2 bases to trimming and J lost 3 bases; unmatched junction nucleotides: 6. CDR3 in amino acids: CASSERQGRFYEQYF. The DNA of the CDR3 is TGCGCCAGCAGTGAGCGACAGGGGCGCTTCTACGAGCAGTACTTC.

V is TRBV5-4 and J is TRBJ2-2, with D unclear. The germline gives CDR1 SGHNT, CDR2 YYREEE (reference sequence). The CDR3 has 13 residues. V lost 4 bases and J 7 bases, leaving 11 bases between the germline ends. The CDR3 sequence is CASSHLRVGELFF. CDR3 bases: TGTGCCAGCAGCCACCTACGCGTCGGGGAGCTGTTTTTT.